The 16 T cell receptor beta chains presented below share a single source sample, sequenced in a study of shared clonotypes between healthy human individuals. Clones were sequenced by immunoSEQ multiplex PCR, and TCRdb holds only the in-frame ones, with some missing. The top ten clones hold about 50% of a sample with around 88,000 clones, roughly three quarters of them seen once. Material: memory CD8+ T cells sorted from blood. Subset of the sample: CD45RO+ cells pooled with CCR7-negative TemRA cells. Source of these receptors: a man in his thirties or forties in good health.

The chain joins TRBV27 to TRBJ1-2; 7 positions match TRBD1. This CDR3 contains 16 residues. Per germline, CDR1 MNHEY and CDR2 SMNVEV (reference sequence). J lost 5 bases, V lost 3 bases, and 12 bases had no gene match. The CDR3 DNA reads as TGTGCCAGCAGTTTGACGGTCGAGAGGGGGCGTTATGGCTACACCTTC. This encodes CASSLTVERGRYGYTF.

This chain connects TRBV5-1 to TRBJ1-4, with 9 bases lining up with TRBD1. CDR1 is SGHRS and CDR2 is YFSETQ in the germline V gene. The CDR3 is made up of 14 amino acids. V shed 4 bases and J 8 bases; nucleotides not matched to a gene: 6. CDR3 in DNA: TGCGCCAGCAGCCCGGGACAGGGTAGGGAAAAACTGTTTTTT. Protein sequence: CASSPGQGREKLFF.

The chain has TRBV6-6 and TRBJ2-7, with D perhaps matching TRBD1 (7 bases). V was trimmed by 6 bases and J by 5 bases, leaving 14 bases between them. Germline V gene data show CDR1 as MNHNY and CDR2 as SVGAGI (reference sequence). This CDR3 has 13 amino acids. The CDR3 nucleotides read TGTGCCAGCAGCCGACAGGGAGGCAACGAGCAGTACTTC. Amino acid sequence: CASSRQGGNEQYF.

The chain uses TRBV7-3 and TRBJ1-2, with a tentative D call TRBD1 (5 bases). The length of the CDR3 is 14 residues. CDR1 is SGHTA, CDR2 FQGTGA, per germline. Trimming removed 1 base from V and 3 bases from J, with 9 bases in between. CDR3 region: CASSLNARDYGYTF. The CDR3 nucleotides read TGTGCCAGCAGCTTAAATGCCAGGGACTATGGCTACACCTTC.

The V and J genes are TRBV5-8 and TRBJ1-2; no definite D call. Germline CDR1 is SGHTS and CDR2 is YDEGEE. V lost 4 bases and J 4 bases, leaving 20 bases between the germline ends. This CDR3 is 16 amino acids long. The CDR3 region is CASSIWFRGTRYGYTF. CDR3 sequence (DNA): TGTGCCAGCAGCATATGGTTCCGGGGTACACGCTATGGCTACACCTTC.

The chain employs TRBV6-5 and TRBJ2-3; D gene uncertain. CDR1 is MNHEY, CDR2 SVGAGI, per germline. This CDR3 has 14 residues. The V end lost 0 bases, the J end lost 3 bases, and 7 bases lay between the germline ends. The CDR3 protein is CASSYSMETDTQYF. Written as DNA, the CDR3 is TGTGCCAGCAGTTACTCTATGGAAACAGATACGCAGTATTTT.

This clone has only a few counts. The V gene is TRBV5-4, the J gene TRBJ2-2; D unresolved. Trimming cost V 8 bases and J 6 bases, with 8 bases left between them. This CDR3 is 11 amino acids long. Germline CDR1 reads SGHNT; CDR2 reads YYREEE (reference sequence). The CDR3 nucleotides are TGTGCCAGTAGTAAGGCCGGGGAGCTGTTTTTT. Protein: CASSKAGELFF.

This rearrangement joins TRBV25-1 to TRBJ2-2; D ambiguous. Germline V gene sequence: CDR1 MGHDK, CDR2 SYGVNS. The CDR3 runs 12 residues. V gave up 8 bases and J gave up 3 bases, with 7 bases separating them. The DNA for the CDR3 is TGTGCCAGCGCGAAGGACACCGGGGAGCTGTTTTTT. This translates into CASAKDTGELFF. Looking up the rest from reference TRBV25-1 and TRBJ2-2 gives the full variable domain: EADIYQTPRYLVIGTGKKITLECSQTMGHDKMYWYQQDPGMELHLIHYSYGVNSTEKGDLSSESTVSRIRTEHFPLTLESARPSHTSQYLCASAKDTGELFFGEGSRLTVL.

The J gene is TRBJ1-5, the V gene TRBV19, with D perhaps matching TRBD1 (6 bases). Per the germline V gene, CDR1 is LNHDA and CDR2 is SQIVND (reference sequence). V lost 4 bases to trimming and J lost 7 bases, with 14 bases between them. The CDR3 loop spans 14 amino acids. CDR3 DNA: TGTGCCAGTAGTACTCCAACAGGGCTCCAGCCCCAGCATTTT. Translating it yields CASSTPTGLQPQHF.

The chain is built from TRBV11-3 and TRBJ2-5; D not resolved. The V gene's germline CDR1 is SGHNT and CDR2 YENEEA. V lost 0 bases, J lost 3 bases, and 5 bases lay in between. The CDR3 has 13 amino acids. CDR3 nucleotide sequence: TGTGCCAGCAGCTTAGATGCGAAAGAGACCCAGTACTTC. Its protein is CASSLDAKETQYF.

This clone was recorded at least ten times. The chain joins TRBV14 to TRBJ2-1, with TRBD2 matching 12 bases. The germline V gene has CDR1 SGHDN and CDR2 FVKESK. V lost 4 bases to trimming and J lost 4 bases; unmatched junction nucleotides: 5. This CDR3 is built from 16 residues. The CDR3 protein is CASSLPGLAGYNEQFF. The CDR3 nucleotides read TGTGCCAGCAGCCTCCCCGGACTAGCGGGATACAATGAGCAGTTCTTC.

This clone appeared once. DNA of the CDR3: TGTGCCAGCAGTTTATACCAGGGGGCAATCGAGCAGTTCTTC. It codes for CASSLYQGAIEQFF. The rearrangement joins TRBV27 to TRBJ2-1, with 8 bases fitting TRBD1. Germline V gene data show CDR1 as MNHEY and CDR2 as SMNVEV (reference sequence). V dropped 1 base and J dropped 10; count of bases not matched to a gene: 6. The CDR3 runs 14 residues.

V usage is TRBV5-1 and J usage is TRBJ2-7; 12 nucleotides align to TRBD2. Germline assignment: CDR1 SGHRS and CDR2 YFSETQ. The CDR3 sequence is 16 residues long. The V segment lost 4 bases and the J segment 4 bases; nucleotides outside the gene matches: 9. CDR3: CASSRGLAGSAYEQYF. The CDR3 DNA is TGCGCCAGCAGCCGAGGACTAGCGGGATCGGCTTACGAGCAGTACTTC.

This clone was observed a handful of times. The CDR3 region is CASSEQGYREQYF. The CDR3, as DNA: TGTGCCAGCAGTGAACAAGGATATCGCGAGCAGTACTTC. This chain uses TRBV6-1 with TRBJ2-7; no definite D call. CDR1 is MNHNS, CDR2 SASEGT, per germline. CDR3 size: 13 residues. V was shortened by 2 bases and J by 6 bases, with 11 bases between the two germline ends.

The V and J genes are TRBV7-7 and TRBJ2-2, with a tentative D call TRBD2 (5 bases). The CDR3 runs 16 residues. The germline V gene has CDR1 SSHAT and CDR2 FNYEAQ (reference sequence). Between the trimmed V and J ends, which lost 4 bases and 2 bases, there was a span of 14 bases. The CDR3, as DNA: TGTGCCAGCAGCTCCCCCCGGGGAGTCAACACCGGGGAGCTGTTTTTT. It yields the protein CASSSPRGVNTGELFF.

The chain is built from TRBV2 and TRBJ2-4, with 7 bases matching TRBD2. With V trimmed by 7 bases and J by 0 bases, 6 bases remained unmatched. This CDR3 has 15 residues. Germline V lookup: CDR1 SNHLY, CDR2 FYNNEI. The CDR3, as DNA: TGTGCCAGCACAAGCGGGACTTTAGCCAAAAACATTCAGTACTTC. Translating gives CASTSGTLAKNIQYF.